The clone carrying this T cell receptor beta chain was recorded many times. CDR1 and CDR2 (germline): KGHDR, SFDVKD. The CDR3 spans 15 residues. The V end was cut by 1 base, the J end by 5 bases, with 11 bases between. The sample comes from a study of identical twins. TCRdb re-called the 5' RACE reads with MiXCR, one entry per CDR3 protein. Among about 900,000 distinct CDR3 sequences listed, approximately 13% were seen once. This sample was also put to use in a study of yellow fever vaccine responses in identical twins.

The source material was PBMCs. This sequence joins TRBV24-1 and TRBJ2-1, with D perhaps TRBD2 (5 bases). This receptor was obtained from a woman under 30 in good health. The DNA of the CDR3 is TGTGCCACCAGTGATTTCCGGGGAGATGACAATGAGCAGTTCTTC. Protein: CATSDFRGDDNEQFF.